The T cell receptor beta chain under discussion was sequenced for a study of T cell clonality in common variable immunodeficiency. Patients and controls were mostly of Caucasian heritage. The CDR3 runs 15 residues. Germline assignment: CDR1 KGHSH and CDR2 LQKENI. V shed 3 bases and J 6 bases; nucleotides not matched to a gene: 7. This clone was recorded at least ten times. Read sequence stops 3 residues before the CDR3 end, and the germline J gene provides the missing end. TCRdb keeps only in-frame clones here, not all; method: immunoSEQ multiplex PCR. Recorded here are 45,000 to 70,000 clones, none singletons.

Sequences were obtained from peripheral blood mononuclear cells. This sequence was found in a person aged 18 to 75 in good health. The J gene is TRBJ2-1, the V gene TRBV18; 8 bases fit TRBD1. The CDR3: CASSPQTGAVNEQFF. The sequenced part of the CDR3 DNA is TGTGCCAGCTCACCCCAGACAGGGGCGGTCAATGAG.